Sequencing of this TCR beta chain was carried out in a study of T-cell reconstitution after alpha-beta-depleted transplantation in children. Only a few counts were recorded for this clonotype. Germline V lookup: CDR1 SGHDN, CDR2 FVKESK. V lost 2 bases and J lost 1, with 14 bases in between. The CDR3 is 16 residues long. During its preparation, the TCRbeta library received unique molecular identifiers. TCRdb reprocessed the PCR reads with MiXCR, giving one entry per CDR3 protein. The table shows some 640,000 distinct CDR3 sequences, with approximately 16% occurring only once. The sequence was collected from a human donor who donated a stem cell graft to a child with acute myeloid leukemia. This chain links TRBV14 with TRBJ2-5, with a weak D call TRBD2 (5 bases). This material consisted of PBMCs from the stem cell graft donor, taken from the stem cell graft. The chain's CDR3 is CASSQHSVTIQETQYF. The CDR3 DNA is TGTGCCAGCAGCCAACATAGCGTAACCATCCAAGAGACCCAGTACTTC.